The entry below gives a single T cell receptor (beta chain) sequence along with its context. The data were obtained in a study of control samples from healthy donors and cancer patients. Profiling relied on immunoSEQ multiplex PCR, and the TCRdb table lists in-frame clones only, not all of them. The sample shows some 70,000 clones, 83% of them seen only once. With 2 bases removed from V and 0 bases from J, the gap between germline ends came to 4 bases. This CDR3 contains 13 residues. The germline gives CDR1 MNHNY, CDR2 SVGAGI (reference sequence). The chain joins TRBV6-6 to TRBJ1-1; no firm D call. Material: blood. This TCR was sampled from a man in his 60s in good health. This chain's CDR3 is CASSYPLNTEAFF. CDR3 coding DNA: TGTGCCAGCAGTTACCCCCTGAACACTGAAGCTTTCTTT.